A single sample is the source of the 23 T cell receptor beta chains below, sequenced in a study of cytomegalovirus exposure and HLA in healthy donors. This PCR relied on a set of 60 Vbeta primers and 13 Jbeta primers. Using immunoSEQ multiplex PCR, the repertoire was profiled, and TCRdb retains in-frame clones only, with some absent. The sample includes 150,000 to 200,000 clones, 77% of them seen just once. The specimen sequenced was PBMCs. These receptors originate from a middle-aged man in good health and CMV-seropositive.

V usage is TRBV19 and J usage is TRBJ1-5; 8 bases map to TRBD1. This CDR3 is 14 amino acids long. Germline V gene data show CDR1 as LNHDA and CDR2 as SQIVND (reference sequence). The J segment lost 9 bases and the V segment lost 4 bases, leaving 8 bases of the junction unmatched. CDR3 DNA: TGTGCCAGTAGTACCGACAGGGGTTTCGTGCCCCAGCATTTT. Amino acid sequence: CASSTDRGFVPQHF. Combining the CDR3 with reference TRBV19 and TRBJ1-5 gives the whole variable domain DGGITQSPKYLFRKEGQNVTLSCEQNLNHDAMYWYRQDPGQGLRLIYYSQIVNDFQKGDIAEGYSVSREKKESFPLTVTSAQKNPTAFYLCASSTDRGFVPQHFGDGTRLSIL.

The gene calls are TRBV4-3 and TRBJ1-2; 8 bases agree with TRBD1. V was pared by 1 base and J by 4 bases, with 11 bases of the junction left unmatched. CDR1 LGHNA and CDR2 YSLEER come from the germline V gene. This CDR3 has 17 residues. This CDR3 reads CASSQVEGDRSFYGYTF. CDR3 DNA: TGCGCCAGCAGCCAAGTGGAGGGGGACAGGAGCTTCTATGGCTACACCTTC.

The gene calls are TRBV4-2 and TRBJ2-5; no definite D call. The CDR3 consists of 16 residues. Germline-derived CDR1 and CDR2 are LGHNA and YNFKEQ. Trimming removed 0 bases from V and 5 bases from J, with 16 bases in between. The DNA of the CDR3 is TGTGCCAGCAGCCAAGACTACCCGTTGCTTTGGGAGACCCAGTACTTC. This sequence encodes CASSQDYPLLWETQYF.

J is TRBJ1-1 and V is TRBV5-4; 9 bases are shared with TRBD1. Germline V gene lookup returns CDR1 SGHNT and CDR2 YYREEE (reference sequence). V was pared by 4 bases and J by 1 base, with 8 bases of the junction left unmatched. The CDR3 spans 16 residues. CDR3 protein: CASSRTGVPPNTEAFF. The CDR3, as DNA: TGTGCCAGCAGCCGGACAGGGGTACCCCCGAACACTGAAGCTTTCTTT.

The chain employs TRBV29-1 and TRBJ1-3, with 9 bases identical to TRBD1. This CDR3 has 14 amino acids. CDR1 is SQVTM, CDR2 ANQGSEA, per germline. The V and J ends lost 6 bases and 0 bases, in that order; junction bases with no gene match: 3. The CDR3 nucleotides are TGCAGCGTGGGGACAGGGAGCTCTGGAAACACCATATATTTT. It codes for CSVGTGSSGNTIYF.

The chain combines TRBV5-1 with TRBJ2-2; perhaps TRBD2 as D (5 bases). Germline V gene data show CDR1 as SGHRS and CDR2 as YFSETQ. Trimming cost V 5 bases and J 6 bases, with 11 bases left between them. The CDR3 sequence is 13 residues long. In DNA, the CDR3 is TGCGCCAGCAGACCGTCCGGGGCCGGGGAGCTGTTTTTT. It is translated as CASRPSGAGELFF.

This rearrangement joins TRBV4-1 to TRBJ2-1; no clear D gene. Germline V gene data show CDR1 as MGHRA and CDR2 as YSYEKL. This CDR3 is built from 15 residues. The V and J ends lost 0 bases and 2 bases respectively, with 8 bases between them. CDR3 protein: CASSQEGRTYNEQFF. DNA of the CDR3: TGCGCCAGCAGCCAAGAGGGCAGAACCTACAATGAGCAGTTCTTC.

This clone was found a few times. The chain is built from TRBV5-6 and TRBJ2-1, with 8 bases aligning to TRBD1. This CDR3 has 15 residues. Germline V CDR1 and CDR2: SGHDT, YYEEEE. The CDR3 DNA reads as TGTGCTAGCCAAGAAGGACAGGGTAACTACAATGAGCAGTTCTTC. It translates to CASQEGQGNYNEQFF.

This clone occurred many times. The V call is TRBV5-6, the J call TRBJ2-4; the match to TRBD2 covers 7 bases. Germline trimming cut 3 bases from V and 4 bases from J; bases unmatched to any gene: 7. This CDR3 contains 15 residues. CDR1 and CDR2 from the germline V gene are SGHDT and YYEEEE. The CDR3 DNA reads TGTGCCAGCAGCTCACGAGGACTAGGGAAAAACATTCAGTACTTC. It is translated as CASSSRGLGKNIQYF.

The gene calls are TRBV4-1 and TRBJ2-5, with D possibly TRBD2 on 5 matching bases. Germline CDR1 and CDR2: MGHRA and YSYEKL. The CDR3 runs to 15 residues. V shed 0 bases and J shed 7 bases, with 15 bases lying between them. The CDR3 DNA sequence: TGCGCCAGCAGCCAAGAGTTCGACACCCTAGCGACCCAGTACTTC. Its protein is CASSQEFDTLATQYF.

The sample holds a few counts of this clone. CDR3 coding DNA: TGTGCCAGCAGCTTAGGGAGTAGTCGCAATCAGCCCCAGCATTTT. Amino acid sequence: CASSLGSSRNQPQHF. The rearrangement joins TRBV7-2 to TRBJ1-5; unclear D gene. V lost 1 base and J lost 2, with 9 bases in between. Germline lookup yields CDR1 SGHTA and CDR2 FQGNSA. The CDR3 loop spans 15 amino acids.

J is TRBJ1-2 and V is TRBV27; D call uncertain. The germline CDR1 and CDR2 sequences are MNHEY and SMNVEV (reference sequence). Deletions cut 5 bases from V and 2 bases from J, with 9 bases between. CDR3 length: 13 residues. The CDR3 DNA reads as TGTGCCAGCAGTGCACTCCTAAACTATGGCTACACCTTC. Amino acids: CASSALLNYGYTF.

The chain couples TRBV7-9 to TRBJ1-3; tentative D call: TRBD1 (6 bases). CDR3 length: 15 amino acids. Germline CDR1 and CDR2: SEHNR and FQNEAQ (reference sequence). The ends were cut back, 5 bases at V and 4 bases at J, with 15 bases in the middle. The CDR3 protein is CASSKIQGRGNTIYF. CDR3 DNA sequence: TGTGCCAGCAGCAAGATTCAGGGGCGGGGAAACACCATATATTTT.

The V gene is TRBV5-4, the J gene TRBJ2-7, with 7 bases identical to TRBD2. V was clipped by 5 bases and J by 6 bases; unmatched bases: 2. Germline loops: CDR1 SGHNT, CDR2 YYREEE (reference sequence). This CDR3 is 11 amino acids long. The CDR3: CASRGEGEQYF. Here the CDR3 DNA reads TGTGCCAGCAGGGGGGAGGGCGAGCAGTACTTC.

This clone was counted a single time. The chain couples TRBV30 to TRBJ1-5; tentatively, D is TRBD1 (5 bases). Germline V CDR1 and CDR2: GTSNPN, SVGIG (reference sequence). CDR3 size: 13 residues. With 3 bases removed from V and 5 bases from J, the gap between germline ends came to 11 bases. DNA for the CDR3: TGTGCCTGGAGCGGGGGGTTGGATCAGCCCCAGCATTTT. This gives the protein CAWSGGLDQPQHF. The full variable domain, rest sourced from reference TRBV30 and TRBJ1-5, is SQTIHQWPATLVQPVGSPLSLECTVEGTSNPNLYWYRQAAGRGLQLLFYSVGIGQISSEVPQNLSASRPQDRQFILSSKKLLLSDSGFYLCAWSGGLDQPQHFGDGTRLSIL.

The chain combines TRBV5-1 with TRBJ2-5; 8 nucleotides line up with TRBD2. The closer fit of TRBJ2-7 to the DNA end suggests the J call may be wrong. Germline-derived CDR1 and CDR2 are SGHRS and YFSETQ. This CDR3 comprises 15 residues. CDR3 sequence (DNA): TGCGCCAGCAGCCGCCTTAGCGGGGTCCTTTACGAGCAGTACTTC. This gives the protein CASSRLSGVLYEQYF.

This chain connects TRBV6-5 to TRBJ1-2, with D possibly matching TRBD1 (6 bases). From germline, CDR1 is MNHEY and CDR2 SVGAGI. Trimming took 0 bases from V and 8 from J, leaving 13 bases between them. This CDR3 contains 14 residues. The CDR3 coding sequence is TGTGCCAGCAGTTACTCTGGGGGGGCGTGGGGCTACACCTTC. Protein: CASSYSGGAWGYTF.

The V and J genes are TRBV6-6 and TRBJ2-7; 7 bases are a match to TRBD2. The V and J ends lost 7 bases and 6 bases, in that order; junction bases with no gene match: 3. The CDR3 extends over 11 amino acids. Germline V gene sequence: CDR1 MNHNY, CDR2 SVGAGI (reference sequence). For the CDR3, the DNA is TGTGCCAGCACCCCGGGGGGCGAGCAGTACTTC. Protein sequence: CASTPGGEQYF.

The rearrangement joins TRBV5-1 to TRBJ2-3; a possible D gene is TRBD2 (6 bases). The V end was cut by 0 bases, the J end by 4 bases, with 9 bases between. There are 14 residues in the CDR3. Looked up from germline, CDR1 is SGHRS and CDR2 is YFSETQ. The CDR3 DNA reads as TGCGCCAGCAGCTTGGAGTCGGGGGCAGATACGCAGTATTTT. Amino acid sequence: CASSLESGADTQYF.

The chain links TRBV7-8 to TRBJ2-3; 11 nucleotides agree with TRBD2. The germline CDR1 and CDR2 sequences are SGHVS and FQNEAQ. With V trimmed by 6 bases and J by 0 bases, 5 bases remained unmatched. The CDR3 contains 16 residues. The chain's CDR3 is CASRFGTSGSTDTQYF. DNA of the CDR3: TGTGCCAGCAGGTTCGGGACTAGCGGTAGCACAGATACGCAGTATTTT. The variable domain in full, completed from reference TRBV7-8 and TRBJ2-3, reads GAGVSQSPRYKVAKRGQDVALRCDPISGHVSLFWYQQALGQGPEFLTYFQNEAQLDKSGLPSDRFFAERPEGSVSTLKIQRTQQEDSAVYLCASRFGTSGSTDTQYFGPGTRLTVL.

A few counts support this clone. The chain combines TRBV7-3 with TRBJ2-3, with D uncertain. Per germline, CDR1 SGHTA and CDR2 FQGTGA. The CDR3 sequence is 14 residues long. Trimming removed 5 bases at V and 2 bases at J, with 11 bases between. Here the CDR3 reads CASSLRFSTDTQYF. As DNA, the CDR3 is TGTGCCAGCAGCCTCCGGTTCTCCACAGATACGCAGTATTTT.

V usage is TRBV5-6 and J usage is TRBJ2-5; no definite D call. The CDR3 consists of 14 residues. CDR1 and CDR2 from the germline V gene are SGHDT and YYEEEE. Trimming took 1 base from V and 3 from J, leaving 10 bases between them. In DNA form, the CDR3 reads TGTGCCAGCAGCTTGATTAGACTGGAAGAGACCCAGTACTTC. Translating it yields CASSLIRLEETQYF. The full variable domain, completed using reference TRBV5-6 and TRBJ2-5, is DAGVTQSPTHLIKTRGQQVTLRCSPKSGHDTVSWYQQALGQGPQFIFQYYEEEERQRGNFPDRFSGHQFPNYSSELNVNALLLGDSALYLCASSLIRLEETQYFGPGTRLLVL.

The chain uses TRBV10-3 and TRBJ2-7; 7 nucleotides agree with TRBD1. V dropped 10 bases and J dropped 3; count of bases not matched to a gene: 12. CDR3 length: 14 residues. The germline V gene has CDR1 ENHRY and CDR2 SYGVKD. CDR3 sequence (DNA): TGTGCCACCTTAGTGGAGACAGGGATCTACGAGCAGTACTTC. Translated, it gives CATLVETGIYEQYF.